The 5 T cell receptor beta chains given below trace back to one sample, sequenced in a study of blood T cell repertoires in COVID-19 (dated by TCRdb to about 2020). Libraries were made using the immunoSEQ multiplex PCR assay. This is the immuneACCESS table as TCRdb keeps it, with only in-frame sequences that have V and J called. A part of the clones is gone; compared with another copy, unresolved V genes explain less than half, and the rest is unexplained. The sample table shows under 200,000 clones, and about 88% are seen once. Less than 6.5% of the sample is taken by the ten largest. Sequenced: peripheral blood. The receptors come from a woman aged 50 to 60 with COVID-19, enrolled during active disease.

The genes are TRBV5-1 and TRBJ2-5; D perhaps matches TRBD2 (5 bases). This CDR3 is 12 amino acids long. Trimming left V 6 bases short and J 5 bases short, with 11 bases between. Germline V gives CDR1 SGHRS, CDR2 YFSETQ. CDR3 in DNA: TGCGCCAGCACCTCGGGGTACGAGACCCAGTACTTC. This sequence encodes CASTSGYETQYF.

This clone has more than one count but fewer than ten. V gene TRBV19 combines with J gene TRBJ1-1; 7 bases are shared with TRBD1. The CDR3 contains 17 residues. After removal of 4 bases from V and 1 base from J, the junction contained 12 bases not matched to a gene. Germline values: CDR1 LNHDA, CDR2 SQIVND (reference sequence). The CDR3 here is CASSTITGTDPNTEAFF. The DNA for the CDR3 is TGTGCCAGTAGTACAATAACGGGGACAGACCCGAACACTGAAGCTTTCTTT. The complete variable domain, with remaining parts taken from reference TRBV19 and TRBJ1-1, reads DGGITQSPKYLFRKEGQNVTLSCEQNLNHDAMYWYRQDPGQGLRLIYYSQIVNDFQKGDIAEGYSVSREKKESFPLTVTSAQKNPTAFYLCASSTITGTDPNTEAFFGQGTRLTVV.

V gene TRBV4-2 combines with J gene TRBJ2-3, with 8 positions matching TRBD2. The CDR3 consists of 16 residues. Germline V gene sequence: CDR1 LGHNA, CDR2 YNFKEQ. V shed 1 base and J 4 bases; nucleotides not matched to a gene: 7. The CDR3 nucleotides read TGTGCCAGCAGCCAAGCGTCTACTAGCGGATCAGATACGCAGTATTTT. It yields the protein CASSQASTSGSDTQYF.

The chain employs TRBV7-9 and TRBJ1-1; D is uncertain. V was pared by 5 bases and J by 11 bases, with 21 bases between. Per the germline V gene, CDR1 is SEHNR and CDR2 is FQNEAQ (reference sequence). The CDR3 runs 14 residues. CDR3 bases: TGTGCCAGCAGCCTATCGACACCTACCCTGGCGGCTTTCTTT. Encoded protein: CASSLSTPTLAAFF.

V usage is TRBV5-5 and J usage is TRBJ2-5, with 14 bases lining up with TRBD2. The V segment lost 1 base and the J segment 5 bases; nucleotides outside the gene matches: 7. In germline, CDR1 is SGHKS, CDR2 YYEKEE (reference sequence). This CDR3 has 17 residues. CDR3 nucleotides: TGTGCCAGCAGCTTGAGGACTAGCGGGGGGCTCCGGGAGACCCAGTACTTC. Protein: CASSLRTSGGLRETQYF. The full variable domain, with the rest looked up from reference TRBV5-5 and TRBJ2-5, is DAGVTQSPTHLIKTRGQQVTLRCSPISGHKSVSWYQQVLGQGPQFIFQYYEKEERGRGNFPDRFSARQFPNYSSELNVNALLLGDSALYLCASSLRTSGGLRETQYFGPGTRLLVL.